This T cell receptor beta chain derives from a study of CD8 T cells in ankylosing spondylitis. Study conclusions and caveats: CD8+ cells made up the disease-linked clones, which were relatively rare in peripheral blood. Prior work had noted some motif variants in reactive arthritis blood and synovial fluid. Within ankylosing spondylitis blood, a TCR beta motif made up of under 10 highly homologous variants appeared to be characteristic. Disease-linked clones reportedly showed significant enrichment in matched ankylosing spondylitis synovial fluid.

This clonotype was counted between two and nine times. Its antigen is unidentified. Researchers built TCR beta libraries using quantitative 5'-RACE with molecular barcodes. TCRdb independently ran MiXCR on the 5' RACE reads; one entry per CDR3 protein. This sample has fewer than 750,000 distinct CDR3 sequences, with under 20% found just once. Germline values: CDR1 MGHDK, CDR2 SYGVNS. This CDR3 comprises 18 residues. The ends lost 4 bases at V and 1 base at J; junction bases unmatched: 12. This clonotype originated in a male donor with ankylosing spondylitis. This chain connects TRBV25-1 to TRBJ2-2; TRBD2 agrees at 7 bases. Sequenced sample: blood, either unsorted or a sorted T cell fraction (not recorded which). The CDR3 reads CASSALRDSGLNTGELFF. CDR3 DNA: TGTGCCAGCAGTGCCCTGCGGGATAGCGGGCTGAACACCGGGGAGCTGTTTTTT.